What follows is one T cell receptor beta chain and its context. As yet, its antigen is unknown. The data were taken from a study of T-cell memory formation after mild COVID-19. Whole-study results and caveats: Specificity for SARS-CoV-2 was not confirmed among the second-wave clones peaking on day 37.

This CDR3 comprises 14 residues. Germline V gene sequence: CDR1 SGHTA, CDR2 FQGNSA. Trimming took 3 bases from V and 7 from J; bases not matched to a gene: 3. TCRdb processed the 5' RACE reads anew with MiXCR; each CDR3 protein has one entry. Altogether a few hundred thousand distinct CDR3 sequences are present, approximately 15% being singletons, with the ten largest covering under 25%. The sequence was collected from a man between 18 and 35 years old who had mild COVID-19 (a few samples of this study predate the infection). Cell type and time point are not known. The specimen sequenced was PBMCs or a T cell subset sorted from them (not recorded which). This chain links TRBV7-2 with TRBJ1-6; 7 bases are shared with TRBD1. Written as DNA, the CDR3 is TGTGCCAGCAGCTTTATGACAGGGAATTCACCCCTCCACTTT. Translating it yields CASSFMTGNSPLHF.